This TCR beta chain was recorded in a study of vaccination and CD4 T cells after COVID-19. Overall study context: Overlapping spike peptides of SARS-CoV-2, HCoV-NL63, HCoV-OC43 and HCoV-229E were used, and cells were stimulated with them. Each control culture was treated with a CEFX pool, an HIV-1 Nef pool, or no peptide.

This CDR3 comprises 12 residues. Germline V lookup: CDR1 MDHEN, CDR2 SYDVKM. Between the trimmed V and J ends, which lost 2 bases and 8 bases, there was a span of 6 bases. With regard to this clonotype: Its antigen remains unidentified.

Study-wide results and limits: The cohort comprised relatively few convalescent patients, and no early post-infection timepoints were analyzed.

Treatment denoted: roughly ten-day PBMC culture with coronavirus spike peptide pools or control peptides (ViraFEST assay). An Oncomine TCR Beta short-read assay was used to sequence the DNA from cultured CD4+ T cells. It was from cultured CD4+ T cells that genomic DNA was extracted. From the PCR reads, TCRdb called clonotypes with MiXCR, one entry per CDR3 protein. The table lists about 16,000 distinct CDR3 sequences, approximately 50% of them singletons, with roughly 34% in the top ten. The V gene is TRBV28, the J gene TRBJ1-4; D is unresolved. The sequencing used cultured CD4+ T cells from blood, collected after SARS-CoV-2 vaccination. The clonotype was recovered from a human donor with COVID-19. DNA of the CDR3: TGTGCCAGCAGTTTAATTGGGGAAAAACTGTTTTTT. Protein product: CASSLIGEKLFF.